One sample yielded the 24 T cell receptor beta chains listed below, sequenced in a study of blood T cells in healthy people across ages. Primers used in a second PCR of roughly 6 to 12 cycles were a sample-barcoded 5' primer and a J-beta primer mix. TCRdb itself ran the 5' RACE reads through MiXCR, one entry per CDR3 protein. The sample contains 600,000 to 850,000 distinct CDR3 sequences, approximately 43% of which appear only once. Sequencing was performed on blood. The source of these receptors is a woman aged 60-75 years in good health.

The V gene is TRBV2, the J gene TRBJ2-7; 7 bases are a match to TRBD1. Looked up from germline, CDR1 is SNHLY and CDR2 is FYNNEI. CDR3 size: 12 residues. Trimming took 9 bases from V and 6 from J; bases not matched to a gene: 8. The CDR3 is CASSPAGGEQYF. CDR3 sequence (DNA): TGTGCCAGTAGCCCGGCAGGGGGCGAGCAGTACTTC.

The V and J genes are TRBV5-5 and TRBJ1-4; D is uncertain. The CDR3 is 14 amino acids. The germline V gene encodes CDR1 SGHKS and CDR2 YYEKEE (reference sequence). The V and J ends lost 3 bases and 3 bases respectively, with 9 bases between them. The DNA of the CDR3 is TGTGCCAGCAGCTGGCGGGCCGCTAATGAAAAACTGTTTTTT. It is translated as CASSWRAANEKLFF.

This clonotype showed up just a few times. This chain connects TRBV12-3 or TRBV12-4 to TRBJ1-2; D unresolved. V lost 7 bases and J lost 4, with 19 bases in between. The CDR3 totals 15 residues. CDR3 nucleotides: TGTGCCAGCACCACTAGGCCGCAGGCTAGCTATGGCTACACCTTC. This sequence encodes CASTTRPQASYGYTF.

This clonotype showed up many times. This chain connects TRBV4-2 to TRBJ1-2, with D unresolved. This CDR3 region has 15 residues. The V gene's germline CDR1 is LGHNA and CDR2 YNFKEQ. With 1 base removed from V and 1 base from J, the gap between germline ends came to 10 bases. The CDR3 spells CASSQGRGINYGYTF. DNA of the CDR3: TGTGCCAGCAGCCAAGGCCGCGGAATTAACTATGGCTACACCTTC.

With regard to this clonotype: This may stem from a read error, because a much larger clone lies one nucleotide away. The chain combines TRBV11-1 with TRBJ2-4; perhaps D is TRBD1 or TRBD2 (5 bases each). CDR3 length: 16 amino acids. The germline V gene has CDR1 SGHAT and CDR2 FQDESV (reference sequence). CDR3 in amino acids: CASSLRGPGIKNIPYF. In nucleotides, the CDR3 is TGTGCCAGCAGCCTTCGGGGACCAGGAATCAAAAACATTCCGTACTTC.

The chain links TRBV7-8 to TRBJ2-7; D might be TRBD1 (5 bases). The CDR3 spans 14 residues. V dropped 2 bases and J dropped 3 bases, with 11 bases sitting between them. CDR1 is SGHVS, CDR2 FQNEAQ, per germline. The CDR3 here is CASSLQGFGYEQYF. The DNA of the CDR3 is TGTGCCAGCAGCTTACAGGGTTTCGGCTACGAGCAGTACTTC.

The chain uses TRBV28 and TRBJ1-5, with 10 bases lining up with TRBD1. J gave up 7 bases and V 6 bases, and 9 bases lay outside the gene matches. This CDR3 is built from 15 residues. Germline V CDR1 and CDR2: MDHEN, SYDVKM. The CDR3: CASRSGQGFSQPQHF. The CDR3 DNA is TGTGCCAGCAGATCGGGACAGGGGTTCTCGCAGCCCCAGCATTTT.

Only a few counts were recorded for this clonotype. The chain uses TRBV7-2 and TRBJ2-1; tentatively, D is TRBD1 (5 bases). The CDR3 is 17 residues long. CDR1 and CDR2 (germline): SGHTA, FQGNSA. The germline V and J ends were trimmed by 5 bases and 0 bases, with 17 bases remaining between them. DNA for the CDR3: TGTGCCAGCAGCCCCATACAGGCCGTAAGCTCCTACAATGAGCAGTTCTTC. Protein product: CASSPIQAVSSYNEQFF.

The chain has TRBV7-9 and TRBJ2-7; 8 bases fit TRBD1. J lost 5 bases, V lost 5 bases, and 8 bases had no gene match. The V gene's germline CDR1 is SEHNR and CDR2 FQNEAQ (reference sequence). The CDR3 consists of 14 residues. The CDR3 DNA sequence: TGTGCCAGCAGCCCCATGACAGGGGTCAACGAGCAGTACTTC. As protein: CASSPMTGVNEQYF.

This chain's CDR3 is CSGQGAVWTYEQYF. The CDR3 nucleotides read TGCAGTGGCCAGGGGGCGGTTTGGACCTACGAGCAGTACTTC. The chain couples TRBV20-1 to TRBJ2-7, with TRBD1 identical over 8 bases. This CDR3 comprises 14 residues. The V segment lost 7 bases and the J segment 2 bases; nucleotides outside the gene matches: 10. Germline-derived CDR1 and CDR2 are DFQATT and SNEGSKA (reference sequence).

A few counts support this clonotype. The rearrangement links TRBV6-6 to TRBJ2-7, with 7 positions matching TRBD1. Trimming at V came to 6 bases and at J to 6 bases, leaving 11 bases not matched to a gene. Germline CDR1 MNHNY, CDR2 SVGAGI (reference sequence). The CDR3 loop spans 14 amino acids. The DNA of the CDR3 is TGTGCCAGCAGCACAGGGGCTCTCCTAGGCGAGCAGTACTTC. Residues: CASSTGALLGEQYF.

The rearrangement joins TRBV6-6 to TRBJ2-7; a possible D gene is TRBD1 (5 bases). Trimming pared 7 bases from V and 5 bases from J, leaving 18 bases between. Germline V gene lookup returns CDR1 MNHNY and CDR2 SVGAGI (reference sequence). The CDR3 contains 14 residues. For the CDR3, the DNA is TGTGCCAGCAACCCATCCCCCCAGGGCAACGAGCAGTACTTC. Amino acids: CASNPSPQGNEQYF.

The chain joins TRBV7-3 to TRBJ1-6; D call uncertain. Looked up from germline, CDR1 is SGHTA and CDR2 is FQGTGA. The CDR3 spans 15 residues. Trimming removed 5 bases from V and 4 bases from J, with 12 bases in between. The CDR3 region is CASSIGPGYNSPLHF. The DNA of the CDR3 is TGTGCCAGCAGCATTGGGCCAGGTTATAATTCACCCCTCCACTTT. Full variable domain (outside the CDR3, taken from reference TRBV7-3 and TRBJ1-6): GAGVSQTPSNKVTEKGKYVELRCDPISGHTALYWYRQSLGQGPEFLIYFQGTGAADDSGLPNDRFFAVRPEGSVSTLKIQRTERGDSAVYLCASSIGPGYNSPLHFGNGTRLTVT.

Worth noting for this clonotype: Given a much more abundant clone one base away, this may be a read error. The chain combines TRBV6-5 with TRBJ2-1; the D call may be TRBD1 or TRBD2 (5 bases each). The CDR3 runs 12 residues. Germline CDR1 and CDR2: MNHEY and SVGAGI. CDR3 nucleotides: TGTGCCAGCAGTTCAGCAGCCAGGGAGCCGTTCTTC. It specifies CASSSAAREPFF.

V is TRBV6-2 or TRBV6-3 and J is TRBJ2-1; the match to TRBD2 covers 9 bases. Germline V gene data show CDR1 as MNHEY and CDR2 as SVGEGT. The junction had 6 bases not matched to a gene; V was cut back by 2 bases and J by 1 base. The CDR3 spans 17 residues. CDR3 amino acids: CASSYSPSGISYNEQFF. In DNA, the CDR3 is TGTGCCAGCAGTTACAGTCCTAGCGGGATTTCCTACAATGAGCAGTTCTTC.

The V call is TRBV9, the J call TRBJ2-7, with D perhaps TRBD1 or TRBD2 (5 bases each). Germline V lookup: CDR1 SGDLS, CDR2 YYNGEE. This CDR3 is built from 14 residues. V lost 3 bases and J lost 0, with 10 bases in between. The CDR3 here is CASSAREISYEQYF. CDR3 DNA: TGTGCCAGCAGCGCCAGGGAGATCTCCTACGAGCAGTACTTC.

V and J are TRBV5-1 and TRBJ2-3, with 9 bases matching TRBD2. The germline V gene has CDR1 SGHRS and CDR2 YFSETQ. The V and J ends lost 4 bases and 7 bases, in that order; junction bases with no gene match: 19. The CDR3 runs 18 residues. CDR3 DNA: TGCGCCAGCAGCCCCGGGGCTAGCGGGATAGAGGCCCTTAATACGCAGTATTTT. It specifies CASSPGASGIEALNTQYF.

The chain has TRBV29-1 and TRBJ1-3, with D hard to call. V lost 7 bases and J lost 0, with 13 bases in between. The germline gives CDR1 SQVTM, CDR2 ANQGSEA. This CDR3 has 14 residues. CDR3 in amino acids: CSASEHVSGNTIYF. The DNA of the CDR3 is TGCAGCGCCTCTGAACACGTCTCTGGAAACACCATATATTTT.

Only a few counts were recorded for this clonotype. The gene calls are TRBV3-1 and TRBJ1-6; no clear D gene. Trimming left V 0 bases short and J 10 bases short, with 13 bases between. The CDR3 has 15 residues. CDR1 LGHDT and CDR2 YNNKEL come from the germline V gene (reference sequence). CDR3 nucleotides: TGTGCCAGCAGCCAAGATGCGGGGATCGGGTCACCCCTCCACTTT. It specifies CASSQDAGIGSPLHF.

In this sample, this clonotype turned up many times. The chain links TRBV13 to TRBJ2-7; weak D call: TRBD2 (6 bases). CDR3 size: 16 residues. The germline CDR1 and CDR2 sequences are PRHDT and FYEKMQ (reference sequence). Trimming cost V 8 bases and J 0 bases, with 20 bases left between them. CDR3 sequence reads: CASPRRGKMNSYEQYF. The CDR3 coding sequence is TGTGCCAGCCCCCGGAGGGGCAAGATGAACTCCTACGAGCAGTACTTC.

The CDR3 sequence: CASRPGTGHHEQYF. CDR3 coding DNA: TGTGCCAGCAGGCCCGGGACAGGGCACCACGAGCAGTACTTC. The chain combines TRBV27 with TRBJ2-7, with 9 bases lining up with TRBD1. J gave up 5 bases and V 6 bases, and 8 bases lay outside the gene matches. CDR1 and CDR2 from the germline V gene are MNHEY and SMNVEV (reference sequence). The CDR3 totals 14 residues.

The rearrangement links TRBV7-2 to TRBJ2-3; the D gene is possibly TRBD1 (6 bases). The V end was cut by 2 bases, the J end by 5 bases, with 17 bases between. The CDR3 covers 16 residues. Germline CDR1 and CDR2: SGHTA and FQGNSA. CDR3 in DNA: TGTGCCAGCAGCTTACACGTAAGGGGGATCGGAGATACGCAGTATTTT. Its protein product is CASSLHVRGIGDTQYF.

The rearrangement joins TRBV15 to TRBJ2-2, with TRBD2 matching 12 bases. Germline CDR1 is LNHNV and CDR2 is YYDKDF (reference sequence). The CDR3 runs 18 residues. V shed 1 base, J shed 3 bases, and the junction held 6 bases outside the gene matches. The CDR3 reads CATSRVLLAGGDTGELFF. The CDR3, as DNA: TGTGCCACCAGCAGAGTCCTCCTAGCGGGAGGGGACACCGGGGAGCTGTTTTTT.

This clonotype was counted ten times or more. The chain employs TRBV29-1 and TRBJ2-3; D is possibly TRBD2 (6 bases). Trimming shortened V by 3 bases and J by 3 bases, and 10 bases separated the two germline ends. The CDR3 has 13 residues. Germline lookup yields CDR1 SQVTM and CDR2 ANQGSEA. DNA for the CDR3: TGCAGCGTTGAGGGTAGCGGTACAGATACGCAGTATTTT. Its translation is CSVEGSGTDTQYF.